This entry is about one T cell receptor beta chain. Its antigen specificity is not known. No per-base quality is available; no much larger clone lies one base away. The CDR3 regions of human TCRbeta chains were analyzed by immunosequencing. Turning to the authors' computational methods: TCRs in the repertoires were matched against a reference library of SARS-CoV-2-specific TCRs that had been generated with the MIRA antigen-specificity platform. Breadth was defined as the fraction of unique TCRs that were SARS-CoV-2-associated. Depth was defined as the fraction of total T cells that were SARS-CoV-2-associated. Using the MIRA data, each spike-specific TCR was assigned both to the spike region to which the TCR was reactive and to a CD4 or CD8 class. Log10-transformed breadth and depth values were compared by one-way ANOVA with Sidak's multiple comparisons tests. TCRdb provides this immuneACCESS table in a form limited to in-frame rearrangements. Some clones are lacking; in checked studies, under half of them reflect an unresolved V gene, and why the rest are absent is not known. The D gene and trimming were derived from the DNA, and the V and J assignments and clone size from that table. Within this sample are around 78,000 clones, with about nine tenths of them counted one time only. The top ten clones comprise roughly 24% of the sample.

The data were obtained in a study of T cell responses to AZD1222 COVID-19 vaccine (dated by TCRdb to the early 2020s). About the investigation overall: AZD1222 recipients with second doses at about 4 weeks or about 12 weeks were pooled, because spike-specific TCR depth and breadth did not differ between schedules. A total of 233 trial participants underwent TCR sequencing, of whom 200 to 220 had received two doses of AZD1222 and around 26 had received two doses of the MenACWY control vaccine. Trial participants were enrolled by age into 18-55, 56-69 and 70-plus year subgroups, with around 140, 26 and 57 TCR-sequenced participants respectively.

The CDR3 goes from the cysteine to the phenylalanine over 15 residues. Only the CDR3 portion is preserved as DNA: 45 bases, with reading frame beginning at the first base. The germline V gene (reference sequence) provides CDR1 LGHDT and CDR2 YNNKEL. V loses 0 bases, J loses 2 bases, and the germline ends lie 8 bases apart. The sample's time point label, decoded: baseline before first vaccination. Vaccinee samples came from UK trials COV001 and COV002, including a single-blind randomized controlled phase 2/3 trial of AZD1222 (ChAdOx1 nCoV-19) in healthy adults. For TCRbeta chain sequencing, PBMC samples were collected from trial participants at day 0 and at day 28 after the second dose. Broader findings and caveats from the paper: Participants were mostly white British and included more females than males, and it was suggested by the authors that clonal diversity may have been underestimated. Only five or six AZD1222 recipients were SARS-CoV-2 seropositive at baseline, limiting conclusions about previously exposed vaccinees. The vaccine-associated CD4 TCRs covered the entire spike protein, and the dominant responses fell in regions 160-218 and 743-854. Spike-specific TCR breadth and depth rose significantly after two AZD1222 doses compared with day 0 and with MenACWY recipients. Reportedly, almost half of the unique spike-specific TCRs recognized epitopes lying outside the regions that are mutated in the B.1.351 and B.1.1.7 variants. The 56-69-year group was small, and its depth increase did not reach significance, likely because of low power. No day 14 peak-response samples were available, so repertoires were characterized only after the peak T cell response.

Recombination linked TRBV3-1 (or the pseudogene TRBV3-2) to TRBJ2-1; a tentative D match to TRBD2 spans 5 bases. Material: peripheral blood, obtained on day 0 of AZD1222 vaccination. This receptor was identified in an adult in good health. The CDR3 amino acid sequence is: CASSQDRGTYNEQFF. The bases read TGTGCCAGCAGCCAAGATAGAGGGACCTACAATGAGCAGTTCTTC.